This T cell receptor beta chain was sequenced during a study of T cell repertoires in ileal Crohn's disease. Patients were adults with ileal or ileocolonic Crohn's disease needing resection. This clone was recorded only once. No antigen is known for it. TCRB immunosequencing input was roughly 500 nanograms of biopsy DNA per sample. The assay was immunoSEQ multiplex PCR, and TCRdb's table has in-frame clones only and misses some. The sample carries approximately 8,200 clones, approximately 96% recorded once. The CDR3 totals 15 residues. Germline V gene lookup returns CDR1 SGHDT and CDR2 YYEEEE. The V and J ends lost 3 bases and 2 bases, in that order; junction bases with no gene match: 8. General study results and limits: Compared with CD4 T cells, sorted CD8 cells carried more expanded clones.

The sequenced material came from ileal tissue. The genes are TRBV5-6 and TRBJ2-7; 7 nucleotides align to TRBD2. The clonotype was recovered from an adult with Crohn's disease. The CDR3 DNA reads as TGTGCCAGCAGCTGGGGGGGACTCGGAACCTACGAGCAGTACTTC. Amino acids: CASSWGGLGTYEQYF.